This is a list of T cell receptor beta chains from one sample in a study of blood T cell repertoires in COVID-19. This table comes from immunoSEQ multiplex PCR, and its TCRdb copy is limited to in-frame clones, with some not included. The sample yields about 120,000 clones, roughly 80% seen once. The sequenced sample consisted of peripheral blood. The receptors originated from a man between 25 and 39 years old with acute or convalescent COVID-19. Each CDR3 is given with its conserved first and last residue. The order of the fields is CDR3 DNA, CDR3 protein, J gene, clone size, D gene, CDR3 length, V gene. D genes are given only for firm matches. Clone size appears in some rows only: once, few, many, or a class for an expanded clone.

TGTGCCAGCAGCGCGGGACTAGCGGGAGTAGAGACCCAGTACTTC,CASSAGLAGVETQYF,TRBJ2-5,-,TRBD2,15,TRBV11-2
TGTGCCAGCAGCTCCGACTCGAGCTCCTACAATGAGCAGTTCTTC,CASSSDSSSYNEQFF,TRBJ2-1,-,-,15,TRBV9
TGTGCCAGCAGCCCAGACAGACGCAATCAGCCCCAGCATTTT,CASSPDRRNQPQHF,TRBJ1-5,-,-,14,TRBV11-2
TGTGCCAGTAGTAGACGGGAACCTGGGAATGAAAAACTGTTTTTT,CASSRREPGNEKLFF,TRBJ1-4,-,-,15,TRBV19
TGTGCCAGCACCACCCGACTAGCATACACCGGGGAGCTGTTTTTT,CASTTRLAYTGELFF,TRBJ2-2,few,TRBD2,15,TRBV2
TGCAGCGTTGTGTTGCGGGGGGGAGGAGAGACCCAGTACTTC,CSVVLRGGGETQYF,TRBJ2-5,once,TRBD2,14,TRBV29-1
TGTGCCAGCAGCTTGGCTTTTTGGGAGGCGACCAACACTGAAGCTTTCTTT,CASSLAFWEATNTEAFF,TRBJ1-1,-,-,17,TRBV5-5
TGTGCCAGCAGTTTATTTCGGACAGGGTTATCGTCCTACGAGCAGTACTTC,CASSLFRTGLSSYEQYF,TRBJ2-7,-,TRBD1,17,TRBV27
TGCAGTGTCTATAGTAACACTGAAGCTTTCTTT,CSVYSNTEAFF,TRBJ1-1,-,-,11,TRBV20-1
TGTGCCAGCTCGCGTCGCGAGGGAGGAGATGAAAAACTGTTTTTT,CASSRREGGDEKLFF,TRBJ1-4,few,-,15,TRBV18
TGTGCCAGTAGTACGTGGGAGTCCTTGCTAGCCAAAAACATTCAGTACTTC,CASSTWESLLAKNIQYF,TRBJ2-4,-,-,17,TRBV19
TGTGCCAGCAGTTCCGGACTAGCGGGGCCCTTGGATGAGCAGTTCTTC,CASSSGLAGPLDEQFF,TRBJ2-1,-,TRBD2,16,TRBV6-2/TRBV6-3
TGTGCCTGGAGTGTAGGCCTCCGGGTGGCGAGGGGCTACACCTTC,CAWSVGLRVARGYTF,TRBJ1-2,-,-,15,TRBV30
TGCGCCAGCAGCCAAGAGCCGGTGGATTCGGGGACCGGGGAGCTGTTTTTT,CASSQEPVDSGTGELFF,TRBJ2-2,-,-,17,TRBV4-1
TGTGCCAGCAGTCAACCGGGGCTAGCGGGGGAGCAAGAGACCCAGTACTTC,CASSQPGLAGEQETQYF,TRBJ2-5,-,TRBD2,17,TRBV6-6
TGTGCCAGCAGCCCGGAGGGAGCGGCCACAGATACGCAGTATTTT,CASSPEGAATDTQYF,TRBJ2-3,-,-,15,TRBV5-8
TGTGCTAGCAGCTTAACAGGGAATCAAGAGACCCAGTACTTC,CASSLTGNQETQYF,TRBJ2-5,once,-,14,TRBV7-7
TGTGCCAGCAGTTTAGGAGGGGTCGGGCACTATGGCTACACCTTC,CASSLGGVGHYGYTF,TRBJ1-2,-,-,15,TRBV28
TGTGCCAGCAGTGCCACGGGGAAGGAGGATGGCTACACCTTC,CASSATGKEDGYTF,TRBJ1-2,-,-,14,TRBV6-4
TGTGCCAGCACTAATACGGGTGAAGCTTTCTTT,CASTNTGEAFF,TRBJ1-1,-,-,11,TRBV2
TGTGCCAGCAGCAATCCAGAGGACAGGGAAGATTCACCCCTCCACTTT,CASSNPEDREDSPLHF,TRBJ1-6,once,-,16,TRBV21-1
TGTGCCAGCAGTCAGACACGGAACACTGAAGCTTTCTTT,CASSQTRNTEAFF,TRBJ1-1,-,-,13,TRBV6-5
TGTGCCAGCAGTGACCTACGCTCGACAGCTGTAAACTACGAGCAGTACTTC,CASSDLRSTAVNYEQYF,TRBJ2-7,few,-,17,TRBV25-1
TGTGCCAGCAGTCTAGCGGGAGGATTAGATACGCAGTATTTT,CASSLAGGLDTQYF,TRBJ2-3,-,TRBD2,14,TRBV9
TGCGCCAGCAGCCACCAAGCGGGGGGGTGGAGCACAGATACGCAGTATTTT,CASSHQAGGWSTDTQYF,TRBJ2-3,-,TRBD2,17,TRBV4-3
TGTGCCAGCAGTAGGGGGGGCCATGAGCAGTTCTTC,CASSRGGHEQFF,TRBJ2-1,-,-,12,TRBV9